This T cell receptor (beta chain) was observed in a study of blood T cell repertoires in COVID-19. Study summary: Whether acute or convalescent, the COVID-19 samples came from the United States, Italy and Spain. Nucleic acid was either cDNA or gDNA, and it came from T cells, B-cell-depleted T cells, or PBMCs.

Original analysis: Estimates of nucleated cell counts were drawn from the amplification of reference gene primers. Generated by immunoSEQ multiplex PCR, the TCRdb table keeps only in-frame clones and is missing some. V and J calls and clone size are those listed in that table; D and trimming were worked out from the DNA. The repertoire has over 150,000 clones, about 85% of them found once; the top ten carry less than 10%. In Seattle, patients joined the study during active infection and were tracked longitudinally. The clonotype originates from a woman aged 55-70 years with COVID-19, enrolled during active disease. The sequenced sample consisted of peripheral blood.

The CDR3 sequence: CASSPGSSYEQYF. CDR3 DNA: TGTGCCAGCAGCCCCGGGTCCTCCTACGAGCAGTACTTC. The chain links TRBV4-2 to TRBJ2-7, with unresolved D. Between the trimmed V and J ends, which lost 4 bases and 0 bases, there was a span of 7 bases. The CDR3 length is 13 residues. From germline, CDR1 is LGHNA and CDR2 YNFKEQ.